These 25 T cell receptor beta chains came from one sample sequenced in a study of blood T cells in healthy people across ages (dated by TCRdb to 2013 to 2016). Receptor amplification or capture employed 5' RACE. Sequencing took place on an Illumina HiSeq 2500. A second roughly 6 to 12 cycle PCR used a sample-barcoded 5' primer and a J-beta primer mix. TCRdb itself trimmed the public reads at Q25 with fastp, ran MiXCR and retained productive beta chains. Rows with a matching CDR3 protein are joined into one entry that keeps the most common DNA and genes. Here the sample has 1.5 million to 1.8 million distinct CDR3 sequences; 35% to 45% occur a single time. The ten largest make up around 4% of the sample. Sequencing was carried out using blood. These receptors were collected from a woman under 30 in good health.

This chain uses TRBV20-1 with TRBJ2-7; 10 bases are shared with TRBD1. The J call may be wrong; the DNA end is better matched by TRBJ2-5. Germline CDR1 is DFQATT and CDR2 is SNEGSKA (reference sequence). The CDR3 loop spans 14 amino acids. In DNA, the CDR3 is TGCAGTGCTGAACGGGACAGGGGTGTGGAGACCCAGTACTTC. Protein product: CSAERDRGVETQYF.

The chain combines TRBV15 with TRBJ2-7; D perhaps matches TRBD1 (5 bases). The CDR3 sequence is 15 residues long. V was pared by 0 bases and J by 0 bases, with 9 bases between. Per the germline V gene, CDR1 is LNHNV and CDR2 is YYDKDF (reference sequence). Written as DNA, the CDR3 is TGTGCCACCAGCAGAGATGACAGCAGCTCCTACGAGCAGTACTTC. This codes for CATSRDDSSSYEQYF.

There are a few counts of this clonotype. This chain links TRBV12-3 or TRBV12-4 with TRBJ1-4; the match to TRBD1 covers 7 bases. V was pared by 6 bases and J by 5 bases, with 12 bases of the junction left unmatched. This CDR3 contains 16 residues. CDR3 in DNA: TGTGCCAGCAGCCAAGGGGGCGATGGACGGAATGAAAAACTGTTTTTT. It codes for CASSQGGDGRNEKLFF.

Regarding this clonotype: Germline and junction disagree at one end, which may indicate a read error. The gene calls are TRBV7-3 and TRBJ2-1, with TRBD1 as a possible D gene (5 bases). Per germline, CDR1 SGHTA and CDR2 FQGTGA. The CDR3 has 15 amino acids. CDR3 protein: CASSLTRSGKDEQFF. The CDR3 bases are TGTGCCAGCAGCTTAACGCGGTCAGGGAAGGATGAGCAGTTTTTC.

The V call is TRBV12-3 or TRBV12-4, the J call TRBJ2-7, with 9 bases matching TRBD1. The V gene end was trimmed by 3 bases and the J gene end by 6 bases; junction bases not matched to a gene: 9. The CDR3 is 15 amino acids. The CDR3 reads CASSFSQGQGFEQYF. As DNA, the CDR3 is TGTGCCAGCAGTTTTTCCCAGGGACAGGGTTTCGAGCAGTACTTC.

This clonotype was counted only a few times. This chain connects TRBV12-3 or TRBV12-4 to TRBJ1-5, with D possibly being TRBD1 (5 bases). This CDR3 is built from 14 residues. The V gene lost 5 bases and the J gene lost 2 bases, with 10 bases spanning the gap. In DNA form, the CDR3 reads TGTGCCAGCAGTGCACAGGAAGGCAATCAGCCCCAGCATTTT. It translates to CASSAQEGNQPQHF.

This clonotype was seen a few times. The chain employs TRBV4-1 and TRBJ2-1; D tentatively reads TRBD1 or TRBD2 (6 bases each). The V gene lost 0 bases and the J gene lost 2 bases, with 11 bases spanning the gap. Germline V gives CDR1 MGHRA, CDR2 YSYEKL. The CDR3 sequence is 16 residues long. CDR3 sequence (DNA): TGCGCCAGCAGCCAAGACGAGGGGGGCCCCTACAATGAGCAGTTCTTC. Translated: CASSQDEGGPYNEQFF.

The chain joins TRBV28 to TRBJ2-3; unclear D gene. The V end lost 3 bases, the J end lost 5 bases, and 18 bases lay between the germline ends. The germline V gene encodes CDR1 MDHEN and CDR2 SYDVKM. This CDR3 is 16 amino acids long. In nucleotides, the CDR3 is TGTGCCAGCAGTTTCGGAGTGGACCCGTGGCTAGATACGCAGTATTTT. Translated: CASSFGVDPWLDTQYF. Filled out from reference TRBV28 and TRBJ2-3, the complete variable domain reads DVKVTQSSRYLVKRTGEKVFLECVQDMDHENMFWYRQDPGLGLRLIYFSYDVKMKEKGDIPEGYSVSREKKERFSLILESASTNQTSMYLCASSFGVDPWLDTQYFGPGTRLTVL.

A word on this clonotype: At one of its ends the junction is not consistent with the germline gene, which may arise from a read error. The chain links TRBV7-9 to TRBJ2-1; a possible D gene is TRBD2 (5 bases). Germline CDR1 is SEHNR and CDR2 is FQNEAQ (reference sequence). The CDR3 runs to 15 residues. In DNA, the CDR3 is TGTGCCGGCAGCTTACGGGGAGACTCCTACAATGAGCAGTTCTTC. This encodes CAGSLRGDSYNEQFF.

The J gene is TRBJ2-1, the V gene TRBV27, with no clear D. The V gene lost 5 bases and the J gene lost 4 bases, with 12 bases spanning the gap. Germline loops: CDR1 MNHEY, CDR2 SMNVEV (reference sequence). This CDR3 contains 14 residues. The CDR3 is CASSRNPAYNEQFF. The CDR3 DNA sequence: TGTGCCAGCAGTCGAAATCCCGCATACAATGAGCAGTTCTTC.

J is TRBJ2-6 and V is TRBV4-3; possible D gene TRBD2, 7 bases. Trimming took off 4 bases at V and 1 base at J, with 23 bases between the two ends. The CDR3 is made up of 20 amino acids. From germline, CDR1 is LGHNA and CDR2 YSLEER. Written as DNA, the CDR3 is TGCGCCAGCAGCCGAGAGCAAGGGGGGGTTCTGCTTTCTGGGGCCAACGTCCTGACTTTC. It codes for CASSREQGGVLLSGANVLTF.

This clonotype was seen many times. The CDR3 here is CASSLDGGADTQYF. The CDR3 nucleotides read TGTGCCAGCAGTTTAGATGGCGGGGCAGATACGCAGTATTTT. The J gene is TRBJ2-3, the V gene TRBV12-3 or TRBV12-4; tentative D call: TRBD2 (6 bases). V was pared by 1 base and J by 4 bases, with 9 bases between. The CDR3 extends over 14 amino acids.

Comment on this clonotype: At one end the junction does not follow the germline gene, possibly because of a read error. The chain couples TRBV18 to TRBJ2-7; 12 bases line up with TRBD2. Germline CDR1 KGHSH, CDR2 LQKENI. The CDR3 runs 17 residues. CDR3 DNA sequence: TGTGGCAGCTCAATATTACCCGCCCGGACTAGCGGGAACGAGCAGTACTTC. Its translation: CGSSILPARTSGNEQYF.

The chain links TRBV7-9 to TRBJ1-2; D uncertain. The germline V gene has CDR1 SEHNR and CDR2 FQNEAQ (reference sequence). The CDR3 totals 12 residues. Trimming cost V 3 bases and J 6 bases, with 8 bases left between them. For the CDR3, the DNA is TGTGCCAGCAGCTTTATAGGAGATGGCTACACCTTC. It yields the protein CASSFIGDGYTF.

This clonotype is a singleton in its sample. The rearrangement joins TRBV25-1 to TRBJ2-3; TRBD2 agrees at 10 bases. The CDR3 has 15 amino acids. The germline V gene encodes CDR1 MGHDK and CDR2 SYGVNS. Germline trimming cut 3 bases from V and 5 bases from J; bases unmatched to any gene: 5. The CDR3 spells CASSEAEREGDTQYF. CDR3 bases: TGTGCCAGCAGTGAGGCCGAGCGGGAGGGAGATACGCAGTATTTT.

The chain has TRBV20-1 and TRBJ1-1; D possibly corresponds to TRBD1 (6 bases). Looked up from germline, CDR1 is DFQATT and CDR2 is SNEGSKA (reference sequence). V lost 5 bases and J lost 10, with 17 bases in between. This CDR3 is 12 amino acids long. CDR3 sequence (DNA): TGCAGTGCTCCCACAGGGAGGGTACGAGCTTTCTTT. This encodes CSAPTGRVRAFF.

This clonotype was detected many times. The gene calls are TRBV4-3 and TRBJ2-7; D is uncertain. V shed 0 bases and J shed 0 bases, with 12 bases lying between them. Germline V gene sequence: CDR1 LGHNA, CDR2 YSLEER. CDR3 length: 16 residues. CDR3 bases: TGCGCCAGCAGCCAAGATCTTGGCGATAGCTCCTACGAGCAGTACTTC. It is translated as CASSQDLGDSSYEQYF.

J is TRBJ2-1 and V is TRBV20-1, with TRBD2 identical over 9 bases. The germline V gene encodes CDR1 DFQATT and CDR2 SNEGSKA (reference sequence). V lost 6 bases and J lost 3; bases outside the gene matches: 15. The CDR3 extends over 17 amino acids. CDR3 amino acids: CSALAGGGDVFYNEQFF. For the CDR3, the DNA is TGCAGTGCGTTAGCAGGCGGGGGGGATGTCTTCTACAATGAGCAGTTCTTC.

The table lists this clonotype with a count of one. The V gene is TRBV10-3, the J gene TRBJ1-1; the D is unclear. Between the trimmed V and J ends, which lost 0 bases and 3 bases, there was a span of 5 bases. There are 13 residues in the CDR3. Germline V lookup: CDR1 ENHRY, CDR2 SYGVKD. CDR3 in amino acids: CAISESRDTEAFF. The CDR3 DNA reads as TGTGCCATCAGTGAGTCACGGGACACTGAAGCTTTCTTT.

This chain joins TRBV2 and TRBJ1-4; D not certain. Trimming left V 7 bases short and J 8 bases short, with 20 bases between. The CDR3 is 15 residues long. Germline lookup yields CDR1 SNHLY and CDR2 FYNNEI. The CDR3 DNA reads TGTGCCAGCACCCGATCGGGCCAAAAATTGGAAAAACTGTTTTTT. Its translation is CASTRSGQKLEKLFF.

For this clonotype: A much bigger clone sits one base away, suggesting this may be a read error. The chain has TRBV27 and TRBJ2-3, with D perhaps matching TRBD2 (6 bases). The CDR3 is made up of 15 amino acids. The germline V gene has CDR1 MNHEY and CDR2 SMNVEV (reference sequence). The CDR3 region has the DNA TGTGCCAGCAGTTTGGATGCGGGACTCACAGATACGCGGTATTTT. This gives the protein CASSLDAGLTDTRYF.

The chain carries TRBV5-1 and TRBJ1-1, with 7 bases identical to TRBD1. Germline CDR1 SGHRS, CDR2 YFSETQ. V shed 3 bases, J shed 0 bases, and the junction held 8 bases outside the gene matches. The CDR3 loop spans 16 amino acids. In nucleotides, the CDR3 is TGCGCCAGCAGCTCCAAACAGGGGCACATGAACACTGAAGCTTTCTTT. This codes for CASSSKQGHMNTEAFF.

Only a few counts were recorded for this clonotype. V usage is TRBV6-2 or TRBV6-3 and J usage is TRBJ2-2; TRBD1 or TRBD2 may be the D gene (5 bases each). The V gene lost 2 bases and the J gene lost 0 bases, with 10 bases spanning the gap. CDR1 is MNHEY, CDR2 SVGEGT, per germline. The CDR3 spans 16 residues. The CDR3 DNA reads TGTGCCAGCAGTTACAGGGGACCAACGAACACCGGGGAGCTGTTTTTT. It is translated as CASSYRGPTNTGELFF.

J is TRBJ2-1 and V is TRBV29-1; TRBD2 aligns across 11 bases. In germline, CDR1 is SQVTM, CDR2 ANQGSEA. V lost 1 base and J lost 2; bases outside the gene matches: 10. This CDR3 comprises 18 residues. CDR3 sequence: CSVEGLAGGPGPYNEQFF. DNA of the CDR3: TGCAGCGTTGAAGGGTTAGCGGGAGGGCCGGGGCCCTACAATGAGCAGTTCTTC.

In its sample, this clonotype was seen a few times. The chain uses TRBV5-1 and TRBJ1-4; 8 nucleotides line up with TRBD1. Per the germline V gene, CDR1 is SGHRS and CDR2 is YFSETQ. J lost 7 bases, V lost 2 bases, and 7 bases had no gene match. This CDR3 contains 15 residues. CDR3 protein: CASSLRQGSSEKLFF. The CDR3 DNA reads TGCGCCAGCAGCTTAAGACAGGGGTCTTCTGAAAAACTGTTTTTT.